The 26 T cell receptor beta chains given below trace back to one sample, sequenced in a study of T cell responses to AZD1222 COVID-19 vaccine. The assay was immunoSEQ multiplex PCR, and TCRdb's table has in-frame clones only and misses some. In the table there are around 110,000 clones, approximately 93% of which are singletons. The material sequenced was peripheral blood, taken on day 0 of AZD1222 vaccination. These receptors were obtained from an adult in good health.

This chain joins TRBV4-1 and TRBJ1-1; no reliable D call. Trimming stripped 0 bases from V and 8 bases from J, with 10 bases between. Germline V gives CDR1 MGHRA, CDR2 YSYEKL. The CDR3 is 13 amino acids. The CDR3 nucleotides are TGCGCCAGCAGCCAAGAACCTATGGGGGAAGCTTTCTTT. It yields the protein CASSQEPMGEAFF.

This chain's CDR3 is CASSHSQGLQPQHF. The CDR3 DNA reads as TGTGCCAGCAGCCACTCACAGGGTCTGCAGCCCCAGCATTTT. The V and J genes are TRBV7-8 and TRBJ1-5, with D tentatively TRBD1 (6 bases). The V and J ends lost 5 bases and 7 bases respectively, with 15 bases between them. In germline, CDR1 is SGHVS, CDR2 FQNEAQ. This CDR3 spans 14 amino acids.

The genes are TRBV28 and TRBJ2-7; D gene ambiguous. Germline V gene sequence: CDR1 MDHEN, CDR2 SYDVKM. V was clipped by 6 bases and J by 1 base, with 16 bases between them. This CDR3 is 15 amino acids long. CDR3 DNA: TGTGCCAGCAGCCCAGACTCCTTAACTTCCTACGAGCAGTACTTC. Its translation is CASSPDSLTSYEQYF.

The chain links TRBV15 to TRBJ2-1, with a weak D call TRBD1 (5 bases). The germline V gene has CDR1 LNHNV and CDR2 YYDKDF (reference sequence). The CDR3 has 16 residues. Trimming shortened V by 0 bases and J by 10 bases, and 19 bases separated the two germline ends. The CDR3 loop is CATSRDSFTLYREQFF. The CDR3 region has the DNA TGTGCCACCAGCAGAGATTCCTTCACACTTTACAGGGAGCAGTTCTTC.

V gene TRBV6-5 combines with J gene TRBJ2-5; maybe TRBD2 (6 bases). V was clipped by 3 bases and J by 1 base, with 12 bases between them. The CDR3 extends over 15 amino acids. Per germline, CDR1 MNHEY and CDR2 SVGAGI. CDR3 region: CASSYRDSVQETQYF. The CDR3 coding sequence is TGTGCCAGCAGTTATCGGGACTCGGTCCAAGAGACCCAGTACTTC.

The CDR3 DNA sequence: TGTGCCAGCAGCGTAGGGCAGGGAGGGGGCAACACTGAAGCTTTCTTT. It codes for CASSVGQGGGNTEAFF. The chain combines TRBV9 with TRBJ1-1; 7 bases are a match to TRBD1. Germline V CDR1 and CDR2: SGDLS, YYNGEE. The V gene end was trimmed by 0 bases and the J gene end by 2 bases; junction bases not matched to a gene: 7. CDR3 length: 16 residues.

V usage is TRBV19 and J usage is TRBJ2-7; 7 nucleotides align to TRBD2. CDR1 and CDR2 (germline): LNHDA, SQIVND (reference sequence). The CDR3 runs to 15 residues. V gave up 5 bases and J gave up 6 bases; unmatched junction bases: 13. Here the CDR3 reads CASSWSGGSDSEQYF. The DNA for the CDR3 is TGTGCCAGTAGTTGGTCGGGCGGGAGTGACAGCGAGCAGTACTTC.

The chain is built from TRBV4-1 and TRBJ1-4; D ambiguous. Trimming cost V 2 bases and J 1 base, with 8 bases left between them. CDR3 length: 15 amino acids. The germline V gene has CDR1 MGHRA and CDR2 YSYEKL. CDR3 in DNA: TGCGCCAGCAGCCAAATAGGGTTAACTAATGAAAAACTGTTTTTT. Translating it yields CASSQIGLTNEKLFF.

Remarks on this clone: Germline and junction disagree at one end, which may indicate a read error. This chain uses TRBV7-3 with TRBJ1-2; TRBD1 matches at 7 bases. CDR1 is SGHTA, CDR2 FQGTGA, per germline. There are 13 residues in the CDR3. The CDR3: CASSLMTGNGYTF. The CDR3 nucleotides are TGTGCCAGCAGTTTAATGACAGGGAATGGCTACACCTTC.

This chain joins TRBV14 and TRBJ1-1; no firm D call. Trimming pared 3 bases from V and 6 bases from J, leaving 17 bases between. This CDR3 has 15 amino acids. Per germline, CDR1 SGHDN and CDR2 FVKESK. The CDR3 reads CASSQDGLGWAEAFF. In nucleotides, the CDR3 is TGTGCCAGCAGCCAGGATGGCCTGGGGTGGGCTGAAGCTTTCTTT.

V is TRBV3-1 (or the pseudogene TRBV3-2) and J is TRBJ1-1; perhaps TRBD1 as D (5 bases). V was clipped by 7 bases and J by 7 bases, with 10 bases between them. The CDR3 length is 11 residues. The germline V gene encodes CDR1 LGHDT and CDR2 YNNKEL (reference sequence). Here the CDR3 reads CASKGGGEAFF. The DNA for the CDR3 is TGTGCCAGCAAGGGCGGGGGTGAAGCTTTCTTT.

J is TRBJ2-7 and V is TRBV9; D is possibly TRBD2 (6 bases). The CDR3 runs to 14 residues. Germline V lookup: CDR1 SGDLS, CDR2 YYNGEE. V was clipped by 0 bases and J by 3 bases, with 10 bases between them. The CDR3 region has the DNA TGTGCCAGCAGCGTAGAACTAGCCGGCTACGAGCAGTACTTC. Its translation is CASSVELAGYEQYF.

The V call is TRBV5-6, the J call TRBJ1-1; D gene unclear. Germline V gene sequence: CDR1 SGHDT, CDR2 YYEEEE. V was pared by 0 bases and J by 3 bases, with 3 bases between. The CDR3 is 12 residues long. The CDR3 region has the DNA TGTGCCAGCAGCTTGGGGGACACTGAAGCTTTCTTT. This sequence encodes CASSLGDTEAFF.

The chain carries TRBV19 and TRBJ1-5; 7 bases map to TRBD1. V was pared by 6 bases and J by 6 bases, with 8 bases of the junction left unmatched. Germline V gene data show CDR1 as LNHDA and CDR2 as SQIVND (reference sequence). This CDR3 spans 14 amino acids. As DNA, the CDR3 is TGTGCCAGTAGCCAATCGACAGGGTTTCAGCCCCAGCATTTT. Amino acids: CASSQSTGFQPQHF.

The chain recombines TRBV7-9 with TRBJ1-1; perhaps TRBD1 as D (5 bases). Trimming left V 4 bases short and J 1 base short, with 10 bases between. Germline V gives CDR1 SEHNR, CDR2 FQNEAQ (reference sequence). CDR3 length: 14 residues. The CDR3 protein is CASSSRGTNTEAFF. For the CDR3, the DNA is TGTGCCAGCAGCTCCAGAGGGACGAACACTGAAGCTTTCTTT.

A single count supports this clone. The V call is TRBV2, the J call TRBJ1-2; 7 bases line up with TRBD1. The length of the CDR3 is 14 residues. The germline V gene encodes CDR1 SNHLY and CDR2 FYNNEI. V was clipped by 6 bases and J by 1 base; unmatched bases: 5. The CDR3 bases are TGTGCCAGCAGGGAGACAGGGCATAACTATGGCTACACCTTC. Translation: CASRETGHNYGYTF. Full variable domain (outside the CDR3, taken from reference TRBV2 and TRBJ1-2): EPEVTQTPSHQVTQMGQEVILRCVPISNHLYFYWYRQILGQKVEFLVSFYNNEISEKSEIFDDQFSVERPDGSNFTLKIRSTKLEDSAMYFCASRETGHNYGYTFGSGTRLTVV.

This chain links TRBV10-3 with TRBJ1-3; 10 nucleotides match TRBD1. Trimming removed 7 bases from V and 2 bases from J; junction bases left unmatched: 2. Germline-derived CDR1 and CDR2 are ENHRY and SYGVKD. This CDR3 region has 14 residues. CDR3 residues: CAIIGTGAGNTIYF. Written as DNA, the CDR3 is TGTGCCATCATAGGGACAGGGGCTGGAAACACCATATATTTT.

The sample holds one count of this clone. V gene TRBV19 combines with J gene TRBJ1-1, with TRBD1 as a possible D gene (6 bases). V was trimmed by 7 bases and J by 7 bases, leaving 16 bases between them. CDR1 LNHDA and CDR2 SQIVND come from the germline V gene (reference sequence). The CDR3 has 13 residues. CDR3 DNA: TGTGCCAGTACCACCACAGGGCTGGGTGAAGCTTTCTTT. Translating it yields CASTTTGLGEAFF.

This chain links TRBV28 with TRBJ2-1, with TRBD2 matching 8 bases. The CDR3 consists of 15 residues. From germline, CDR1 is MDHEN and CDR2 SYDVKM. J gave up 1 base and V 4 bases, and 3 bases lay outside the gene matches. This CDR3 is CASSSLAGSYNEQFF. The CDR3 DNA reads TGTGCCAGCAGTTCCTTAGCGGGGTCCTACAATGAGCAGTTCTTC.

V and J are TRBV10-1 and TRBJ2-7, with D hard to call. Germline-derived CDR1 and CDR2 are WNHNN and SYGVQD (reference sequence). CDR3 size: 14 residues. The germline V and J ends were trimmed by 3 bases and 2 bases, with 11 bases remaining between them. The CDR3 loop reads CASSESRLPYEQYF. The DNA of the CDR3 is TGCGCCAGCAGTGAATCCCGTCTCCCCTACGAGCAGTACTTC.

This clone was seen once. The chain couples TRBV6-5 to TRBJ1-2; the D is unclear. V was trimmed by 0 bases and J by 2 bases, leaving 7 bases between them. The CDR3 contains 14 residues. From germline, CDR1 is MNHEY and CDR2 SVGAGI. The CDR3 DNA sequence: TGTGCCAGCAGTTACTCGCAGACCAACTATGGCTACACCTTC. The encoded protein is CASSYSQTNYGYTF.

The chain carries TRBV30 and TRBJ1-2; no clear D. V lost 0 bases and J 8 bases, leaving 10 bases between the germline ends. The CDR3 has 12 residues. Germline V gene sequence: CDR1 GTSNPN, CDR2 SVGIG (reference sequence). CDR3 DNA: TGTGCCTGGAGTGTACTGGCGGGGGGCTACACCTTC. Its protein product is CAWSVLAGGYTF.

J is TRBJ1-4 and V is TRBV21-1; the D call in the table, TRBD1, was not verified against the DNA. TRBV21-1 is a known pseudogene. The CDR3 contains 14 residues. Here the CDR3 reads CASSVRDRAEKLFF. For the CDR3, the DNA is TGTGCCAGCAGCGTCCGGGACAGGGCCGAAAAACTGTTTTTT.

The rearrangement links TRBV7-8 to TRBJ2-4, with D possibly matching TRBD1 (6 bases). This CDR3 region has 18 residues. Germline lookup yields CDR1 SGHVS and CDR2 FQNEAQ. V lost 3 bases to trimming and J lost 0 bases, with 18 bases between them. In nucleotides, the CDR3 is TGTGCCAGCAGCTTGTTACAGGGCGACCTTCTAGCCAAAAACATTCAGTACTTC. It is translated as CASSLLQGDLLAKNIQYF.

The V gene is TRBV5-1, the J gene TRBJ2-7; TRBD1 or TRBD2 may be the D gene (5 bases each). Trimming pared 7 bases from V and 0 bases from J, leaving 14 bases between. The CDR3 is 14 residues long. CDR1 is SGHRS and CDR2 is YFSETQ in the germline V gene. This chain's CDR3 is CASASGTSSYEQYF. In DNA form, the CDR3 reads TGCGCCAGCGCCTCCGGGACGAGCTCCTACGAGCAGTACTTC. Combining the CDR3 with reference TRBV5-1 and TRBJ2-7 gives the whole variable domain KAGVTQTPRYLIKTRGQQVTLSCSPISGHRSVSWYQQTPGQGLQFLFEYFSETQRNKGNFPGRFSGRQFSNSRSEMNVSTLELGDSALYLCASASGTSSYEQYFGPGTRLTVT.

The gene calls are TRBV28 and TRBJ2-3; D tentatively reads TRBD1 or TRBD2 (5 bases each). V lost 3 bases and J 2 bases, leaving 9 bases between the germline ends. This CDR3 has 14 amino acids. Germline lookup yields CDR1 MDHEN and CDR2 SYDVKM. The CDR3 is CASSFWGTTDTQYF. CDR3 DNA: TGTGCCAGCAGTTTCTGGGGGACCACAGATACGCAGTATTTT.